This T cell receptor (beta chain) originates from a study of blood T cell repertoires in COVID-19 (dated by TCRdb to 2019 to 2021). About the investigation overall: The collaborator samples originated in the United States, Italy and Spain and spanned the acute and convalescent phases of COVID-19. The material from the prospective study consisted of cDNA or gDNA derived from T cells, B-cell-depleted T cells, or PBMCs. Deeply sampled blood TCRbeta repertoires from subjects exposed to, actively infected with, or recovered from COVID-19 were included in the dataset. The repertoires were released in a freely available public database intended as a resource for research on the immune response to SARS-CoV-2. Samples were obtained from the ongoing ImmuneRACE study (first 160 participants) and from approximately 1,200 subjects provided by 6 global collaborators. A de-identified subject ID, COVID-19 status, age in years and sex were almost always included in the sample metadata. Where available, HLA class I and class II types were obtained from metadata supplied by the sample provider rather than from assay-based typing. The paper as a whole reports these results and caveats: The quantity of clinical and demographic metadata differed by source and by participant and was supplied without curation.

V is clipped by 1 base and J by 6 bases, and the sequence between their germline boundaries is 8 bases long. The CDR3 goes from the cysteine to the phenylalanine over 12 residues. Only CDR3 DNA remains: 36 bases, in frame from the first base. In the germline V gene, CDR1 corresponds to SGHDT and CDR2 to YYEEEE. The immunoSEQ Assay, a bias-controlled multiplex PCR, was used to amplify TCRbeta CDR3 regions from genomic DNA. The paper's data handling went like this. The number of nucleated cells in each sample was estimated by amplification of reference gene primers within the assay. To quantify the absolute abundance of each unique TCRbeta CDR3 rearrangement, sequence reads were collapsed and filtered. For each sample, productive Simpson clonality was calculated as the square root of Simpson's diversity index across productive rearrangements. Drawn from immuneACCESS, this table holds only the in-frame rearrangements with V and J called that TCRdb kept. Clones are partly lost; checked studies trace under half to an unresolved V gene and leave the rest unexplained. The DNA was the basis for D and trimming; V, J and clone size are from that table. The sample table holds under 85,000 clones, of which roughly 89% were seen once. The ten largest make up 3.5% of the sample.

Collaborating institutions collected whole blood in K2EDTA tubes following their own protocols. For TCRbeta analysis, collaborator samples were shipped as frozen whole blood, as isolated PBMCs, or as DNA extracted from either sample type. About this clone itself: Its antigen remains unidentified. No much larger clone exists at a distance of one base, and base qualities are not known.

Sequenced: peripheral blood. The chain is made from TRBV5-6 and TRBJ2-7; the D gene remains uncertain. The source of this sequence is a man in his forties or fifties with acute or convalescent COVID-19. In nucleotide form, the sequence is TGTGCCAGCAGCTTGCGGGTTGGCGAGCAGTACTTC. This encodes CASSLRVGEQYF.